This T cell receptor (beta chain) derives from a study of monozygotic twins with inflammatory bowel disease. Concerning this clonotype itself: Its antigen remains unknown.

Germline V gives CDR1 MNHNY, CDR2 SVGAGI (reference sequence). The CDR3 is 14 residues long. cDNA for each sample came from eight separate reactions. UMIs bearing a 6-nucleotide sample barcode were added through template switching. TCRdb derives one entry per CDR3 protein from the 5' RACE reads, leaving out DNA. The ten most abundant clones cover 2.4% of a sample with more than 350,000 distinct CDR3 sequences. Findings of the study overall: The authors note that differing immunosuppressive treatments may have added variability to patient repertoires. Similarity of repertoires did not differ between concordant and discordant twins, possibly from limited power.

This TCR came from a human donor with ulcerative colitis or Crohn's disease, or a healthy co-twin of an affected twin (not recorded which). The chain couples TRBV6-6 to TRBJ2-7; TCRdb calls TRBD1, which cannot be checked without DNA. The sequencing sample was made of blood. The CDR3 region is CASSYQGSSSEQYF.